This paragraph covers one T cell receptor beta chain sequence. No antigen is known for it. This record belongs to a study of beta chain features in type 1 diabetes. This CDR3 region has 9 residues. Germline V gene sequence: CDR1 GTSNPN, CDR2 SVGIG (reference sequence). Between the trimmed V and J ends, which lost 7 bases and 8 bases, there was a span of 8 bases. Every single donor gave one heparinised blood draw, and these averaged roughly 120 mL. It was via CD45RO/CCR7/CD25/CD127/CD95/CD27 that CD4+ naive, central memory, regulatory and stem cell-like memory cells were sorted. Study outcomes and limitations: Moderately but significantly shorter TCRB CDR3s were found in Type 1 diabetes patients in all four CD4+ subsets. Among type 1 diabetes patients, VDJ junctions had fewer insertions and more deletions.

cDNA synthesis used the whole RNA isolate, giving expressed TCRB sequences. Sequenced by immunoSEQ multiplex PCR; TCRdb stores in-frame clones only, minus some. In the table there are around 160,000 clones, around 63% of which are singletons. The source of this sequence is a man in his thirties or forties with type 1 diabetes. Sample: naive CD4+ T cells from blood. This chain links TRBV30 with TRBJ1-1; no reliable D call. The CDR3 protein is CAFDMEAFF. CDR3 nucleotides: TGTGCCTTTGACATGGAAGCTTTCTTT. The whole variable domain, filled in from reference TRBV30 and TRBJ1-1, reads SQTIHQWPATLVQPVGSPLSLECTVEGTSNPNLYWYRQAAGRGLQLLFYSVGIGQISSEVPQNLSASRPQDRQFILSSKKLLLSDSGFYLCAFDMEAFFGQGTRLTVV.